This record concerns one T cell receptor beta chain sequence. Its target is not known. This sample was taken from a study of T cells in tuberculosis. As for the study in general: This South African cohort compared adolescents with or without latent tuberculosis against adults with active tuberculosis. The study's findings and limits: Active tuberculosis patients had shorter CDR3-alpha; the beta difference was nonsignificant.

Time point here: new active TB diagnosis, blood taken before or within 7 days of starting treatment. Patients were newly diagnosed, HIV-seronegative, and aged 18 or older. CDR1 is SGHRS and CDR2 is YFSETQ in the germline V gene. V lost 4 bases to trimming and J lost 7 bases, with 18 bases between them. This CDR3 contains 14 residues. The data were produced by immunoSEQ multiplex PCR, yet TCRdb's version contains in-frame clones alone and is incomplete. The data contain tens of thousands of clones, approximately 85% of them singletons. The sequence derives from an adult with tuberculosis. Here the sequenced sample was PBMCs, taken at tuberculosis diagnosis. The chain combines TRBV5-1 with TRBJ2-7; tentative D call: TRBD2 (7 bases). DNA for the CDR3: TGCGCCAGCAGCCCCGGGGGGCCGTCTCGGGAGCAGTACTTC. It specifies CASSPGGPSREQYF.